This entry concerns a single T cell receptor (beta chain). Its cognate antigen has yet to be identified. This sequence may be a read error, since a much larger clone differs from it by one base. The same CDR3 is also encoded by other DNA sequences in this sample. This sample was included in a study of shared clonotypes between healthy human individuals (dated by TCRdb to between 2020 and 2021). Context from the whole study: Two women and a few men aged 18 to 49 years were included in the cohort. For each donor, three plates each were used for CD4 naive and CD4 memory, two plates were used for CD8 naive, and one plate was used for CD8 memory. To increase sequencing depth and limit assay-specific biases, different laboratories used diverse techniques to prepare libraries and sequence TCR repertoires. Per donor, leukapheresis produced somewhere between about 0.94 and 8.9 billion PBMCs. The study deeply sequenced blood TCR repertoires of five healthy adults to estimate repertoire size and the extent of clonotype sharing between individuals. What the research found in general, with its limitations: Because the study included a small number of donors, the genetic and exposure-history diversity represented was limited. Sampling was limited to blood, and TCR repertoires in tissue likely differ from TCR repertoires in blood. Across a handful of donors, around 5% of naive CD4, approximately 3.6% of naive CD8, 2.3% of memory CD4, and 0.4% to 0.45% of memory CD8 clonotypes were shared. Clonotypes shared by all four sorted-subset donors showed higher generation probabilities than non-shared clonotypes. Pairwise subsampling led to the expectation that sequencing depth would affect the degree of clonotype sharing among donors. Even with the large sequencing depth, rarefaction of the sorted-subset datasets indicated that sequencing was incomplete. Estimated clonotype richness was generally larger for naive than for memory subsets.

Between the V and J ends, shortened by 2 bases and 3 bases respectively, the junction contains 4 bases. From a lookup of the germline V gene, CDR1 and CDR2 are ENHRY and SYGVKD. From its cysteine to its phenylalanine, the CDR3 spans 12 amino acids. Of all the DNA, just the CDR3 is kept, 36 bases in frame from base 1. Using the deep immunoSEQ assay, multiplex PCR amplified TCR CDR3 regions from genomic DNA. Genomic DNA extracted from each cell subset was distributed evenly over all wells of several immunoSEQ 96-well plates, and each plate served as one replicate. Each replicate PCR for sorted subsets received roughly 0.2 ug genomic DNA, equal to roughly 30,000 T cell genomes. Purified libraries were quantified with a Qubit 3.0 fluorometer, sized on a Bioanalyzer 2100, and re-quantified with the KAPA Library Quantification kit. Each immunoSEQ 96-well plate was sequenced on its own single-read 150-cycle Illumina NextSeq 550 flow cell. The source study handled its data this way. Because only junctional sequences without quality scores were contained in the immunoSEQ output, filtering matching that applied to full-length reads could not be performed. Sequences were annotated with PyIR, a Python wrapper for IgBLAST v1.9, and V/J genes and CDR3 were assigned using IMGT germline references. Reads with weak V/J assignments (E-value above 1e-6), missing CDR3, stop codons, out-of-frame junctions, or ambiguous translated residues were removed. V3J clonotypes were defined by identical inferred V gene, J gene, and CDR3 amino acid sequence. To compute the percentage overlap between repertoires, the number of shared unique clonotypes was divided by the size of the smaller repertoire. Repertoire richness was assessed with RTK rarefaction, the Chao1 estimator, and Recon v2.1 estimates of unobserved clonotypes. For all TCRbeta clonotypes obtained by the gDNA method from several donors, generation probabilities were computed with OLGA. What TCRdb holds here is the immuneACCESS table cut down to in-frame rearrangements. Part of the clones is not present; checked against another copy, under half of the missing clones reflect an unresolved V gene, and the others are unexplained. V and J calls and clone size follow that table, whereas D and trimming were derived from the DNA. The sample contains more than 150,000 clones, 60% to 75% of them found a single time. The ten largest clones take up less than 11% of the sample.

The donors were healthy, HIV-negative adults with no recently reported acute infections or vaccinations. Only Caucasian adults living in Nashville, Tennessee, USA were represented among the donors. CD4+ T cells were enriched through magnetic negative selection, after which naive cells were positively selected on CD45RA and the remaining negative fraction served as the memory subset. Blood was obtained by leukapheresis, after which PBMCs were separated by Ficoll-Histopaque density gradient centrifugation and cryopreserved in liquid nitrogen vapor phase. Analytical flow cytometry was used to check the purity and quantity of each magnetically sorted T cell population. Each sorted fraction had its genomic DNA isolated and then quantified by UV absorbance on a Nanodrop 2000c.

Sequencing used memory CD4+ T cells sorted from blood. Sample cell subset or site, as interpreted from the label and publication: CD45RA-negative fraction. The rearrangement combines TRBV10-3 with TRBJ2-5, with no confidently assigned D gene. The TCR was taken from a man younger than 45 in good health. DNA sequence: TGTGCCATCAGTGAGGTTGAAGAGACCCAGTACTTC. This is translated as CAISEVEETQYF.